Given below is one T cell receptor beta chain in context. PCR was performed using 60 Vbeta and 13 Jbeta primers. TCRdb keeps only in-frame clones here, not all; method: immunoSEQ multiplex PCR. Recorded for this sample: around 45,000 clones. This sample is part of a study of cytomegalovirus exposure and HLA in healthy donors. Unmatched junction bases numbered 11, after V lost 4 bases and J lost 3 bases. The CDR3 covers 16 residues. Germline CDR1 reads SGHDT; CDR2 reads YYEEEE. The chain recombines TRBV5-6 with TRBJ2-7, with 9 bases aligning to TRBD1. Sequenced material: PBMCs. The sequence came from a male donor in good health and CMV-seronegative. CDR3 amino acids: CASSTAGQGSFYEQYF. Here the CDR3 DNA reads TGTGCCAGCAGCACGGCAGGACAGGGGTCTTTCTACGAGCAGTACTTC.